This T cell receptor beta chain was identified during a study of regulatory T cells in long-lasting Graves disease. Study in general: Persistent cases took antithyroid drugs over 5 years and stayed TSH receptor antibody positive.

Notes on this clonotype: The antigen is unknown.

Notes on the study in general: Persistent cases favored TRBV28, TRBJ1-2 and TRBJ2-5. Patients with persistent Graves' had lower TCR diversity than newly diagnosed patients. Newly diagnosed patients shared more than 750 public clonotypes; persistent patients shared under 3,000.

iRepertoire HTBI primers and Arm-PCR of CDR3 regions built TCR beta libraries. TCRdb itself ran the multiplex PCR reads through MiXCR, one entry per CDR3 protein. Of more than 650,000 distinct CDR3 sequences detected, around 32% appear once; the ten largest clones hold around 42%. Time point in this sample: persistent/refractory GD, antithyroid drugs over 5 years with positive TRAb. From PBMCs, RNA was extracted and then used to make the TCR library. Trimming took off 0 bases at V and 9 bases at J, with 15 bases between the two ends. Looked up from germline, CDR1 is SGHDN and CDR2 is FVKESK. This CDR3 comprises 16 residues.

The TCR comes from a female donor with Graves disease. The rearrangement joins TRBV14 to TRBJ1-6, with D unresolved. Material: peripheral blood mononuclear cells (PBMCs), obtained when the disease was refractory, from a patient treated with antithyroid drugs. CDR3 protein: CASSQDPTGLGSPLHF. Written as DNA, the CDR3 is TGTGCCAGCAGCCAAGATCCGACCGGTTTGGGTTCACCCCTCCACTTT.